The 27 T cell receptor beta chains below all came from one sample that was sequenced in a study of cytomegalovirus exposure and HLA in healthy donors. This PCR relied on a set of 60 Vbeta primers and 13 Jbeta primers. The assay was immunoSEQ multiplex PCR, and TCRdb's table has in-frame clones only and misses some. The sample includes around 190,000 clones, roughly 85% of them seen just once. Sequenced: PBMCs. The source of these receptors is a woman in her 30s in good health and CMV-seropositive.

The CDR3 reads CASSRGGSKNIQYF. The DNA for the CDR3 is TGTGCCAGCAGCCGGGGGGGCAGTAAAAACATTCAGTACTTC. The chain links TRBV11-3 to TRBJ2-4, with TRBD2 identical over 8 bases. CDR3 length: 14 residues. Germline assignment: CDR1 SGHNT and CDR2 YENEEA. J was trimmed by 4 bases and V by 5 bases; bases with no gene match: 4.

This rearrangement joins TRBV7-9 to TRBJ1-2; 8 bases are shared with TRBD1. J gave up 8 bases and V 6 bases, and 11 bases lay outside the gene matches. Germline lookup yields CDR1 SEHNR and CDR2 FQNEAQ (reference sequence). The CDR3 has 14 residues. CDR3 protein: CASRADRGGSGYTF. The CDR3 DNA reads TGTGCCAGCAGAGCTGACAGGGGCGGCTCAGGCTACACCTTC.

This clone was observed once. This rearrangement joins TRBV19 to TRBJ1-2, with TRBD1 identical over 11 bases. This CDR3 has 18 amino acids. Trimming at V came to 7 bases and at J to 0 bases, leaving 13 bases not matched to a gene. In germline, CDR1 is LNHDA, CDR2 SQIVND (reference sequence). CDR3 residues: CASTSWTGGTQSNYGYTF. In nucleotides, the CDR3 is TGTGCCAGTACCTCCTGGACAGGGGGCACCCAGTCTAACTATGGCTACACCTTC.

The chain is built from TRBV19 and TRBJ1-6; D ambiguous. The CDR3 has 14 residues. Trimming pared 7 bases from V and 0 bases from J, leaving 7 bases between. Germline V gene data show CDR1 as LNHDA and CDR2 as SQIVND (reference sequence). The CDR3, as DNA: TGTGCCAGTAAGGACTACTCCTATAATTCACCCCTCCACTTT. It codes for CASKDYSYNSPLHF.

This rearrangement joins TRBV28 to TRBJ1-1, with D perhaps matching TRBD1 (5 bases). This CDR3 has 12 residues. The germline gives CDR1 MDHEN, CDR2 SYDVKM. V gave up 11 bases and J gave up 0 bases, with 10 bases separating them. DNA for the CDR3: TGTGCCCTCCCAGGGCTGAACACTGAAGCTTTCTTT. Protein: CALPGLNTEAFF. The full variable domain, completed using reference TRBV28 and TRBJ1-1, is DVKVTQSSRYLVKRTGEKVFLECVQDMDHENMFWYRQDPGLGLRLIYFSYDVKMKEKGDIPEGYSVSREKKERFSLILESASTNQTSMYLCALPGLNTEAFFGQGTRLTVV.

J is TRBJ2-1 and V is TRBV4-1, with 10 bases matching TRBD2. This CDR3 is 14 amino acids long. Per germline, CDR1 MGHRA and CDR2 YSYEKL. V lost 6 bases and J lost 7; bases outside the gene matches: 6. The CDR3 DNA reads as TGCGCCAGCAGATCTAGCGGGAGTAAAAATGAGCAGTTCTTC. Protein sequence: CASRSSGSKNEQFF.

The J gene is TRBJ2-1, the V gene TRBV4-3, with 10 nucleotides matching TRBD2. The germline CDR1 and CDR2 sequences are LGHNA and YSLEER. CDR3 size: 15 residues. The V gene end was trimmed by 0 bases and the J gene end by 9 bases; junction bases not matched to a gene: 5. The CDR3 loop reads CASSQDRASGGEQFF. The CDR3 nucleotides are TGCGCCAGCAGCCAAGATAGGGCTAGCGGGGGTGAGCAGTTCTTC.

This clone has just a few counts. The rearrangement uses TRBV25-1 and TRBJ1-5; D call uncertain. The V and J ends lost 2 bases and 0 bases respectively, with 8 bases between them. In germline, CDR1 is MGHDK, CDR2 SYGVNS. The CDR3 extends over 15 amino acids. The CDR3 nucleotides read TGTGCCAGCAGTGAAGGACTTTATAGCAATCAGCCCCAGCATTTT. This codes for CASSEGLYSNQPQHF.

The chain couples TRBV15 to TRBJ1-5; 7 positions agree with TRBD1. The CDR3 runs to 14 residues. Trimming cost V 3 bases and J 4 bases; bases outside gene matches: 3. Germline loops: CDR1 LNHNV, CDR2 YYDKDF (reference sequence). CDR3 in DNA: TGTGCCACCAGCAGCACAGGGGAAAATCAGCCCCAGCATTTT. Translated, it gives CATSSTGENQPQHF.

DNA of the CDR3: TGCGCCAGCAGCCAAGAGGGGACAGGGAATGAAAAACTGTTTTTT. It specifies CASSQEGTGNEKLFF. The rearrangement joins TRBV4-3 to TRBJ1-4; the match to TRBD1 covers 9 bases. From germline, CDR1 is LGHNA and CDR2 YSLEER. The ends lost 0 bases at V and 5 bases at J; junction bases unmatched: 1. The CDR3 runs 15 residues.

The chain carries TRBV13 and TRBJ2-2; D is possibly TRBD1 (5 bases). Germline assignment: CDR1 PRHDT and CDR2 FYEKMQ (reference sequence). V lost 0 bases to trimming and J lost 3 bases, with 8 bases between them. This CDR3 has 15 residues. CDR3 coding DNA: TGTGCCAGCAGCTTAGGACAGGCATACACCGGGGAGCTGTTTTTT. It is translated as CASSLGQAYTGELFF.

This clone showed up just a few times. The V call is TRBV4-3, the J call TRBJ2-1, with TRBD2 matching over 7 bases. This CDR3 spans 17 amino acids. Germline loops: CDR1 LGHNA, CDR2 YSLEER. V trimming: 0 bases; J trimming: 3 bases; junction bases outside the gene matches: 8. CDR3 amino acids: CASSQDLSSSGYNEQFF. The CDR3 DNA reads TGCGCCAGCAGCCAAGATCTGTCGTCTAGCGGCTACAATGAGCAGTTCTTC.

This sequence joins TRBV28 and TRBJ2-7, with D tentatively TRBD2 (6 bases). Trimming removed 7 bases at V and 4 bases at J, with 20 bases between. Per germline, CDR1 MDHEN and CDR2 SYDVKM. The CDR3 spans 15 residues. The CDR3 bases are TGTGCCAGCACCACCTCTCTTCCGGGGAGGTACGAGCAGTACTTC. Translation: CASTTSLPGRYEQYF. The entire variable domain, with the rest obtained from reference TRBV28 and TRBJ2-7, is as follows: DVKVTQSSRYLVKRTGEKVFLECVQDMDHENMFWYRQDPGLGLRLIYFSYDVKMKEKGDIPEGYSVSREKKERFSLILESASTNQTSMYLCASTTSLPGRYEQYFGPGTRLTVT.

The chain has TRBV5-4 and TRBJ1-2; the match to TRBD1 covers 8 bases. Per germline, CDR1 SGHNT and CDR2 YYREEE (reference sequence). This CDR3 spans 16 amino acids. Losses at the gene ends were 4 bases for V and 4 bases for J; bases not matched to a gene: 12. The CDR3 DNA is TGTGCCAGCAGCCTGGAGCCCGGACAGGGTGGCTATGGCTACACCTTC. This translates into CASSLEPGQGGYGYTF.

The chain couples TRBV29-1 to TRBJ2-3; D possibly corresponds to TRBD1 (6 bases). V was shortened by 4 bases and J by 4 bases, with 15 bases between the two germline ends. Germline lookup yields CDR1 SQVTM and CDR2 ANQGSEA. CDR3 length equals 14 residues. In DNA form, the CDR3 reads TGCAGCGTTGTCGCCAGGGGTGTTCCAGATACGCAGTATTTT. It translates to CSVVARGVPDTQYF.

This clone was picked up one time. The chain couples TRBV5-5 to TRBJ2-7; D is possibly TRBD1 (6 bases). Germline V lookup: CDR1 SGHKS, CDR2 YYEKEE (reference sequence). The CDR3 spans 14 residues. V lost 0 bases, J lost 3 bases, and 10 bases lay in between. The DNA for the CDR3 is TGTGCCAGCAGCTTGGTCACAGGGTACTACGAGCAGTACTTC. Encoded protein: CASSLVTGYYEQYF.

The chain recombines TRBV7-8 with TRBJ1-4; D perhaps matches TRBD1 (5 bases). The CDR3 spans 15 residues. In germline, CDR1 is SGHVS, CDR2 FQNEAQ. V lost 0 bases and J 4 bases, leaving 9 bases between the germline ends. This CDR3 is CASSLATGINEKLFF. The CDR3 nucleotides read TGTGCCAGCAGCTTAGCTACAGGCATTAATGAAAAACTGTTTTTT.

The chain uses TRBV4-1 and TRBJ2-2, with D possibly TRBD1 on 6 matching bases. The germline V gene encodes CDR1 MGHRA and CDR2 YSYEKL. Trimming shortened V by 1 base and J by 2 bases, and 14 bases separated the two germline ends. There are 17 residues in the CDR3. In nucleotides, the CDR3 is TGCGCCAGCAGCCAAGGCCCTCGAGGGGGTAACACCGGGGAGCTGTTTTTT. As protein: CASSQGPRGGNTGELFF.

V is TRBV6-1 and J is TRBJ2-7; TRBD1 aligns across 8 bases. The CDR3 is 15 amino acids. Germline loops: CDR1 MNHNS, CDR2 SASEGT. The trim removed 8 bases at V and 6 bases at J, leaving 15 bases unmatched. CDR3 amino acids: CASQPQPQGDTEQYF. CDR3 nucleotides: TGTGCCAGCCAGCCACAACCACAGGGGGACACCGAGCAGTACTTC.

The rearrangement links TRBV15 to TRBJ1-2, with D perhaps TRBD1 (6 bases). The CDR3 sequence is 15 residues long. Germline CDR1 and CDR2: LNHNV and YYDKDF (reference sequence). The V gene lost 5 bases and the J gene lost 7 bases, with 20 bases spanning the gap. CDR3 nucleotides: TGTGCCACCAGCTTTTCCAGGGGTGAATGGGGTGGCTACACCTTC. Its translation: CATSFSRGEWGGYTF.

This sequence joins TRBV29-1 and TRBJ1-2; 10 bases are a match to TRBD1. Germline V lookup: CDR1 SQVTM, CDR2 ANQGSEA. The trim removed 4 bases at V and 7 bases at J, leaving 6 bases unmatched. This CDR3 spans 13 amino acids. CDR3 bases: TGCAGCGTTGGACAGGGGGCGCGGAGTGGCTACACCTTC. Translating gives CSVGQGARSGYTF.

Ten or more counts support this clone. The V and J genes are TRBV5-5 and TRBJ2-1; 7 bases are shared with TRBD2. CDR1 and CDR2 (germline): SGHKS, YYEKEE (reference sequence). The CDR3 consists of 16 residues. Trimming at V came to 1 base and at J to 0 bases, leaving 4 bases not matched to a gene. The CDR3 here is CASSLSGRASYNEQFF. The CDR3, as DNA: TGTGCCAGCAGCTTGAGTGGGAGGGCCTCCTACAATGAGCAGTTCTTC.

The chain links TRBV11-2 to TRBJ2-3, with D tentatively TRBD2 (6 bases). The CDR3 contains 18 residues. The V and J ends lost 2 bases and 1 base respectively, with 19 bases between them. CDR1 and CDR2 (germline): SGHAT, FQNNGV. The CDR3 region is CASSLQLGGSRGTDTQYF. The CDR3 DNA sequence: TGTGCCAGCAGCTTACAGTTGGGGGGATCTCGAGGCACAGATACGCAGTATTTT. Looking up the rest from reference TRBV11-2 and TRBJ2-3 gives the full variable domain: EAGVAQSPRYKIIEKRQSVAFWCNPISGHATLYWYQQILGQGPKLLIQFQNNGVVDDSQLPKDRFSAERLKGVDSTLKIQPAKLEDSAVYLCASSLQLGGSRGTDTQYFGPGTRLTVL.

The chain employs TRBV29-1 and TRBJ2-7, with a weak D call TRBD1 (5 bases). The CDR3 has 13 residues. Germline V lookup: CDR1 SQVTM, CDR2 ANQGSEA. The V and J ends lost 1 base and 2 bases respectively, with 9 bases between them. CDR3 bases: TGCAGCGTTGAAGGCGGACAACCCTACGAGCAGTACTTC. This translates into CSVEGGQPYEQYF.

The gene calls are TRBV18 and TRBJ1-1; 11 nucleotides match TRBD1. In germline, CDR1 is KGHSH, CDR2 LQKENI. The V segment lost 3 bases and the J segment 3 bases; nucleotides outside the gene matches: 0. The CDR3 totals 14 residues. Written as DNA, the CDR3 is TGTGCCAGCTCACCGGACAGGGGGCACACTGAAGCTTTCTTT. Residues: CASSPDRGHTEAFF.

This rearrangement joins TRBV5-1 to TRBJ1-2; 7 nucleotides align to TRBD1. The CDR3 consists of 14 residues. Germline V gene data show CDR1 as SGHRS and CDR2 as YFSETQ. V dropped 0 bases and J dropped 1; count of bases not matched to a gene: 0. In DNA form, the CDR3 reads TGCGCCAGCAGCTTGGGACAGGGTAACTATGGCTACACCTTC. Translated: CASSLGQGNYGYTF.

The V call is TRBV4-2, the J call TRBJ2-3; 10 positions match TRBD2. The CDR3 spans 18 residues. V gave up 1 base and J gave up 7 bases; unmatched junction bases: 14. Germline CDR1 reads LGHNA; CDR2 reads YNFKEQ. This CDR3 is CASSQAGQEAGGRNTQYF. The DNA of the CDR3 is TGTGCCAGCAGCCAAGCGGGGCAAGAAGCGGGAGGGCGAAATACGCAGTATTTT.